A single sample is the source of the 8 T cell receptor beta chains below, sequenced in a study of beta chain features in type 1 diabetes. Expressed TCRB transcripts were sequenced after all isolated RNA was converted to cDNA. The data were produced by immunoSEQ multiplex PCR, yet TCRdb's version contains in-frame clones alone and is incomplete. The sample includes fewer than 250,000 clones, 9.6% of them seen just once. What was sequenced was naive CD4+ T cells from blood. The receptor set was obtained from a woman aged 18-30 years in good health.

J is TRBJ2-7 and V is TRBV6-5; D call uncertain. Germline lookup yields CDR1 MNHEY and CDR2 SVGAGI. V was trimmed by 5 bases and J by 4 bases, leaving 6 bases between them. The length of the CDR3 is 11 residues. The CDR3 nucleotides are TGTGCCAGCAGTCAGAGGTACGAGCAGTACTTC. It encodes CASSQRYEQYF.

This clone was seen a handful of times. The rearrangement links TRBV6-1 to TRBJ1-2; possible D gene TRBD1, 5 bases. The CDR3 is 13 amino acids. Germline V gene lookup returns CDR1 MNHNS and CDR2 SASEGT. The ends were cut back, 5 bases at V and 3 bases at J, with 10 bases in the middle. DNA for the CDR3: TGTGCCAGCAGTCCACAGGCGGACTATGGCTACACCTTC. It translates to CASSPQADYGYTF.

This clone has a count of ten or more. The chain is built from TRBV7-2 and TRBJ2-7; 8 positions agree with TRBD1. This CDR3 has 13 residues. The V segment lost 5 bases and the J segment 3 bases; nucleotides outside the gene matches: 3. The V gene's germline CDR1 is SGHTA and CDR2 FQGNSA. CDR3 region: CASSTDRVYEQYF. The CDR3 DNA follows: TGTGCCAGCAGCACGGACAGGGTCTACGAGCAGTACTTC.

The chain has TRBV19 and TRBJ2-3; D unclear. This CDR3 has 14 amino acids. CDR1 is LNHDA, CDR2 SQIVND, per germline (reference sequence). Trimming pared 6 bases from V and 2 bases from J, leaving 12 bases between. The DNA for the CDR3 is TGTGCCAGTAGGGTAGCTCCGCACACAGATACGCAGTATTTT. Amino acid sequence: CASRVAPHTDTQYF. The whole variable domain, filled in from reference TRBV19 and TRBJ2-3, reads DGGITQSPKYLFRKEGQNVTLSCEQNLNHDAMYWYRQDPGQGLRLIYYSQIVNDFQKGDIAEGYSVSREKKESFPLTVTSAQKNPTAFYLCASRVAPHTDTQYFGPGTRLTVL.

The chain joins TRBV4-1 to TRBJ1-4, with 9 bases identical to TRBD1. Losses at the gene ends were 0 bases for V and 4 bases for J; bases not matched to a gene: 3. This CDR3 is built from 16 residues. Germline V gene lookup returns CDR1 MGHRA and CDR2 YSYEKL. The CDR3 DNA reads TGCGCCAGCAGCCAAGATAAGGGACAGGGTAATGAAAAACTGTTTTTT. Amino acid sequence: CASSQDKGQGNEKLFF.

This clone was observed at least ten times. The rearrangement uses TRBV4-1 and TRBJ1-2, with 10 bases lining up with TRBD1. V shed 8 bases and J 4 bases; nucleotides not matched to a gene: 1. Germline V CDR1 and CDR2: MGHRA, YSYEKL. This CDR3 contains 12 residues. CDR3 residues: CASGTGAYGYTF. The DNA of the CDR3 is TGCGCCAGCGGGACAGGGGCCTATGGCTACACCTTC.

V and J are TRBV30 and TRBJ2-4; D may be TRBD1 (6 bases). With 2 bases removed from V and 9 bases from J, the gap between germline ends came to 11 bases. Germline V gives CDR1 GTSNPN, CDR2 SVGIG (reference sequence). CDR3 length: 12 amino acids. CDR3: CAWSRQEFIQYF. CDR3 DNA: TGTGCCTGGAGTCGACAGGAGTTCATTCAGTACTTC.

The table lists this clone with a few counts. This chain uses TRBV7-2 with TRBJ2-1; TRBD2 aligns across 9 bases. Germline V gene data show CDR1 as SGHTA and CDR2 as FQGNSA. Trimming cost V 4 bases and J 3 bases; bases outside gene matches: 7. This CDR3 region has 16 residues. CDR3 bases: TGTGCCAGCAGCTCCCTACTAGCGGGTTACTACAATGAGCAGTTCTTC. This encodes CASSSLLAGYYNEQFF.